The T cell receptor (beta chain) described here comes from a study of cytomegalovirus exposure and HLA in healthy donors. Concerning this clone: Its matching antigen is unknown.

Findings of the study overall: As a later analysis revealed, most CMV-associated TCR beta chains appeared HLA-restricted.

60 Vbeta and 13 Jbeta primers were used in PCR. Assay used: immunoSEQ multiplex PCR; TCRdb lists only in-frame clones, some missing. Of fewer than 110,000 clones detected, around 80% appear once; the ten largest clones hold approximately 10%. The length of the CDR3 is 16 residues. The V gene end was trimmed by 4 bases and the J gene end by 4 bases; junction bases not matched to a gene: 11. Germline CDR1 and CDR2: SQVTM and ANQGSEA. Specimen: PBMCs. This sequence was found in a young woman in good health and CMV-seropositive. This chain uses TRBV29-1 with TRBJ1-1; 11 nucleotides align to TRBD1. The chain's CDR3 is CSVGGLYGTGGTEAFF. As DNA, the CDR3 is TGCAGCGTTGGGGGTCTTTACGGGACAGGGGGCACTGAAGCTTTCTTT.